A selection of T cell receptor beta chains follows, all from one sample in a study of T-cell reconstitution after alpha-beta-depleted transplantation in children. Via MiXCR, TCRdb re-called the PCR reads, giving one row per CDR3 protein. The sample holds around 360,000 distinct CDR3 sequences, about a tenth seen once. The material was PBMCs from the stem cell graft donor, obtained from the stem cell graft. All receptors come from a human donor who donated a stem cell graft to a child with acute lymphoblastic leukemia. Both conserved end residues are part of each CDR3. A D gene is named only where the DNA matches it firmly. Expanded clones get a size class; other rows say once, few or many, or leave the size out.

abundance	j_gene	d_gene	v_gene	CDR3aa	CDR3nt
.	TRBJ2-7	TRBD1	TRBV11-2	CASSLDLGQGFYEQYF	TGTGCCAGCAGCTTAGACCTGGGACAGGGGTTCTACGAGCAGTACTTC
few	TRBJ2-7	.	TRBV15	CATSRDRNEQYF	TGTGCCACCAGCAGAGATAGGAACGAGCAGTACTTC
many	TRBJ2-5	.	TRBV29-1	CSVDHGGETQYF	TGCAGCGTTGACCACGGCGGAGAGACCCAGTACTTC
.	TRBJ2-7	.	TRBV7-9	CASSLGSGANEQYF	TGTGCCAGCAGCTTAGGTTCAGGGGCAAACGAGCAGTACTTC
.	TRBJ2-1	.	TRBV2	CASSEVRGHEQFF	TGTGCCAGCAGTGAAGTTCGCGGCCATGAGCAGTTCTTC
.	TRBJ2-1	TRBD2	TRBV7-3	CASGPGLEGNEQFF	TGTGCCAGCGGACCGGGACTAGAAGGCAATGAGCAGTTCTTC
.	TRBJ2-1	.	TRBV12-3/TRBV12-4	CASSPRVFQGNEQFF	TGTGCCAGCAGTCCCCGGGTTTTTCAAGGAAATGAGCAGTTCTTC
few	TRBJ2-7	TRBD1	TRBV18	CASSPQGQGPYEQYF	TGTGCCAGCTCACCTCAAGGACAGGGCCCCTACGAGCAGTACTTC
many	TRBJ2-7	.	TRBV4-3	CASSQDGEYYEQYF	TGCGCCAGCAGCCAAGATGGAGAATACTACGAGCAGTACTTC
many	TRBJ1-3	.	TRBV5-1	CASSLSRSGNTIYF	TGCGCCAGCAGCTTGAGCCGCTCTGGAAACACCATATATTTT
few	TRBJ2-2	TRBD1	TRBV28	CASSLDRKATGELFF	TGTGCCAGCAGTCTGGACAGGAAGGCGACCGGGGAGCTGTTTTTT
.	TRBJ1-2	.	TRBV10-3	CAISEWGSYGYTF	TGTGCCATCAGTGAGTGGGGGTCCTATGGCTACACCTTC
few	TRBJ2-7	TRBD1	TRBV5-1	CASREPAPGQGITYEQYF	TGCGCCAGCAGAGAGCCAGCACCGGGACAGGGTATTACCTACGAGCAGTACTTC
few	TRBJ2-2	.	TRBV11-3	CASSETGAGELFF	TGTGCCAGCAGCGAAACAGGTGCCGGGGAGCTGTTTTTT
.	TRBJ2-7	.	TRBV28	CASSLRGLQMLSYEQYF	TGTGCCAGCAGTTTACGTGGGCTGCAAATGCTCTCCTACGAGCAGTACTTC
.	TRBJ2-5	.	TRBV7-3	CASSLTGRPQETQYF	TGTGCCAGCAGCTTAACTGGCAGACCTCAAGAGACCCAGTACTTC
few	TRBJ2-7	.	TRBV12-3/TRBV12-4	CASSLISYEQYF	TGTGCCAGCAGTTTAATCAGTTACGAGCAGTACTTC
few	TRBJ2-7	.	TRBV28	CASSFSPRGNEQYF	TGTGCCAGCAGTTTCTCCCCACGGGGCAACGAGCAGTACTTC
few	TRBJ2-2	.	TRBV24-1	CATSDLGRTNTGELFF	TGTGCCACCAGTGATTTGGGCCGGACGAACACCGGGGAGCTGTTTTTT
many	TRBJ1-5	.	TRBV4-1	CASSQELGDNQPQHF	TGCGCCAGCAGCCAAGAGCTAGGGGACAATCAGCCCCAGCATTTT
.	TRBJ1-3	.	TRBV12-3/TRBV12-4	CASSLRSQGGNTIYF	TGTGCCAGCAGTTTACGTTCACAGGGTGGAAACACCATATATTTT
few	TRBJ1-1	.	TRBV7-8	CASSLFVRDFVGTEAFF	TGTGCCAGCAGCTTATTTGTCAGGGATTTCGTCGGGACTGAAGCTTTCTTT
many	TRBJ2-3	.	TRBV20-1	CSARSFGGDTQYF	TGCAGTGCTCGATCCTTTGGCGGAGATACGCAGTATTTT
.	TRBJ2-3	TRBD1	TRBV20-1	CSALRQGASDTQYF	TGCAGTGCTCTTAGACAGGGGGCTTCAGATACGCAGTATTTT
many	TRBJ1-1	.	TRBV20-1	CSARYTEAFF	TGCAGTGCTCGATACACTGAAGCTTTCTTT
few	TRBJ2-3	TRBD2	TRBV6-4	CASSQDSGRTDTQYF	TGTGCCAGCAGCCAAGATAGCGGGAGGACAGATACGCAGTATTTT
once	TRBJ2-7	.	TRBV18	CARSPISGPYEQYF	TGTGCCCGCTCCCCAATCTCTGGCCCCTACGAGCAGTACTTC
.	TRBJ2-7	TRBD2	TRBV7-6	CASSLVLAGGEYEQYF	TGTGCCAGCAGCTTAGTACTAGCGGGAGGAGAGTACGAGCAGTACTTC
.	TRBJ1-1	.	TRBV7-9	CASSSSWGRVKAFF	TGTGCCAGCAGCTCCTCGTGGGGTCGCGTAAAAGCTTTCTTT
few	TRBJ2-5	.	TRBV12-3/TRBV12-4	CASSFLLGAHETQYF	TGTGCCAGCAGTTTCCTGTTGGGGGCGCATGAGACCCAGTACTTC
.	TRBJ2-1	TRBD2	TRBV27	CASSLWASGIGNEQFF	TGTGCCAGCAGTTTATGGGCTAGCGGGATAGGGAATGAGCAGTTCTTC
few	TRBJ2-3	.	TRBV5-1	CASQLPSTDTQYF	TGCGCCAGTCAACTACCTAGCACAGATACGCAGTATTTT
few	TRBJ2-5	.	TRBV9	CASSAPQDSQETQYF	TGTGCCAGCAGCGCGCCTCAGGATTCCCAAGAGACCCAGTACTTC
.	TRBJ2-7	TRBD2	TRBV10-3	CAISAAGDNIEQYF	TGTGCCATCAGTGCTGCGGGAGACAATATCGAGCAGTACTTC
few	TRBJ1-1	TRBD1	TRBV9	CASSTGQGAPETEAFF	TGTGCCAGCAGCACAGGACAGGGGGCGCCGGAGACTGAAGCTTTCTTT
.	TRBJ2-1	TRBD2	TRBV5-1	CASSLSTSGYNEQFF	TGCGCCAGCAGCTTGTCGACTAGCGGCTACAATGAGCAGTTCTTC
many	TRBJ2-2	.	TRBV5-1	CASSLGWTGELFF	TGCGCCAGCAGCTTGGGATGGACCGGGGAGCTGTTTTTT
.	TRBJ1-6	TRBD1	TRBV6-1	CASSEGTGSNSPLHF	TGTGCCAGCAGTGAAGGGACAGGCAGTAATTCACCCCTCCACTTT
.	TRBJ2-1	.	TRBV5-1	CASSRSREVKGNEQFF	TGCGCCAGCAGCCGTTCCAGGGAAGTAAAGGGGAATGAGCAGTTCTTC
few	TRBJ2-3	TRBD2	TRBV4-2	CASSQGPGLAVPDTQYF	TGTGCCAGCAGCCAGGGACCCGGACTAGCGGTTCCAGATACGCAGTATTTT
few	TRBJ2-1	TRBD2	TRBV5-1	CASSLPGLAAHEQFF	TGCGCCAGCAGCTTACCGGGACTAGCGGCCCATGAGCAGTTCTTC